This T cell receptor (beta chain) is from a study of blood T cell repertoires in COVID-19. For the study at large: Acute-phase and convalescent COVID-19 samples originated in the United States, Italy and Spain. T cells, B-cell-depleted T cells, or PBMCs provided the cDNA or gDNA that served as material.

In the study's own analysis: From reference gene primer amplification, estimates of nucleated cell counts were derived. Generated by immunoSEQ multiplex PCR, the TCRdb table keeps only in-frame clones and is missing some. V, J and clone size derive from that table, while D and trimming were established from the DNA sequence. The table has hundreds of thousands of clones, more than 80% seen once. Material for sequencing was peripheral blood. The source of this sequence is a woman aged 25 to 39 with active or convalescent COVID-19.

This CDR3 reads CASSYQGNGYTF. The CDR3 bases are TGTGCCAGCAGTTATCAGGGAAACGGCTACACCTTC. V gene TRBV6-5 combines with J gene TRBJ1-2; D perhaps matches TRBD1 (5 bases). V lost 3 bases and J 8 bases, leaving 10 bases between the germline ends. Germline CDR1 MNHEY, CDR2 SVGAGI. The CDR3 has 12 amino acids.